The T cell receptor (beta chain) under discussion was sequenced for a study of T cells in narcolepsy. The assay was immunoSEQ multiplex PCR, and TCRdb's table has in-frame clones only and misses some. The table has some 30,000 clones, around 80% seen once. Trimming cost V 4 bases and J 4 bases; bases outside gene matches: 5. Germline-derived CDR1 and CDR2 are LGHNA and YSLEER. This CDR3 contains 15 residues. Sequencing was performed on memory (CD45RA-) CD4+ T cells from blood. The origin of this receptor is a human donor in good health. The V gene is TRBV4-3, the J gene TRBJ2-2, with 8 bases lining up with TRBD2. DNA of the CDR3: TGCGCCAGCAGCCTCGGCGGGGGGAGCACCGGGGAGCTGTTTTTT. The encoded protein is CASSLGGGSTGELFF.